This is a list of T cell receptor beta chains from one sample in a study of T cells expressing NK-cell markers. Each CDR3 protein gets one entry in TCRdb, which reprocessed the 5' RACE reads and gives no DNA. The sample has hundreds of thousands of distinct CDR3 sequences. The sample taken for sequencing was blood T cells: a sorted CD56 or NKG2C T cell subset, CD4+ or CD8+ T cells, or bulk PBMC T cells (not recorded which). Receptors were obtained from a man in his late teens or twenties in good health. Both conserved end residues are part of each CDR3. The order of the fields is V gene, J gene, CDR3 protein.

V: TRBV29-1; J: TRBJ2-1; CDR3: CSVDLAGKSNEQFF
V: TRBV28; J: TRBJ2-7; CDR3: CASSLRADPYEQYF
V: TRBV9; J: TRBJ1-2; CDR3: CASSVGGAGGYTF
V: TRBV4-3; J: TRBJ2-7; CDR3: CASSQTTGRGSYEQYF
V: TRBV30; J: TRBJ1-6; CDR3: CAWSVSGGGSPLHF
V: TRBV20-1; J: TRBJ2-1; CDR3: CSARPTGTSGYNEQFF
V: TRBV5-1; J: TRBJ2-1; CDR3: CASSLEGQGPNEQFF
V: TRBV11-2; J: TRBJ2-3; CDR3: CASSEITTTDTQYF
V: TRBV6-5; J: TRBJ1-1; CDR3: CASSYPERGATEAFF
V: TRBV7-9; J: TRBJ2-5; CDR3: CASSLVGSRTSETQYF
V: TRBV5-1; J: TRBJ2-5; CDR3: CASSAGRNNQETQYF
V: TRBV12-3/TRBV12-4; J: TRBJ2-1; CDR3: CASSLRLGLADNEQFF
V: TRBV12-3/TRBV12-4; J: TRBJ2-2; CDR3: CASSLVRGGLANTGELFF
V: TRBV10-3; J: TRBJ2-7; CDR3: CASHTGDRVYEQYF
V: TRBV12-3/TRBV12-4; J: TRBJ2-3; CDR3: CASSTRTFRFRTDTQYF